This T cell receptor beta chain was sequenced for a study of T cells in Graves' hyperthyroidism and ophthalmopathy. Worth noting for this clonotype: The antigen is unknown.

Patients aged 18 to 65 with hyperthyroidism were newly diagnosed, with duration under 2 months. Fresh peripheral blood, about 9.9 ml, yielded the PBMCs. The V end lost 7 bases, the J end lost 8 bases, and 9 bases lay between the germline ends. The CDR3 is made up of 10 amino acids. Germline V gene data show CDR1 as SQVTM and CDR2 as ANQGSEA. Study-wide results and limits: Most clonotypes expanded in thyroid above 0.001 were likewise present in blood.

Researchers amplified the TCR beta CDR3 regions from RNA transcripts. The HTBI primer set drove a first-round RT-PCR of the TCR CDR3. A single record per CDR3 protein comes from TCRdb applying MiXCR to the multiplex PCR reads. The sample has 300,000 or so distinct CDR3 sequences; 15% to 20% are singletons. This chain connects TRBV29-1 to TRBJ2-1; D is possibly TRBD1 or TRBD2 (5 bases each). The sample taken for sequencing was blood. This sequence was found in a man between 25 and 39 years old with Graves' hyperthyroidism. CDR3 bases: TGCAGCGGCAGGGAGTATGAGCAGTTCTTC. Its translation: CSGREYEQFF.